These 24 T cell receptor beta chains came from one sample sequenced in a study of T cell changes during pregnancy in multiple sclerosis. This table comes from immunoSEQ multiplex PCR, and its TCRdb copy is limited to in-frame clones, with some not included. The repertoire includes under 100,000 clones, 75% to 95% of them detected once, and around 1.8% sits in the top ten. Material: peripheral blood, obtained in the first trimester of pregnancy. The receptors were sampled from a female donor in good health, enrolled as a control in a pregnancy study.

The V call is TRBV29-1, the J call TRBJ2-7; TRBD1 might be the D (6 bases). V dropped 4 bases and J dropped 0 bases, with 10 bases sitting between them. The germline gives CDR1 SQVTM, CDR2 ANQGSEA. The CDR3 runs to 13 residues. CDR3 sequence: CSVGRGSSYEQYF. The CDR3 DNA follows: TGCAGCGTTGGCAGGGGAAGCTCCTACGAGCAGTACTTC.

This clone has more than one count but fewer than ten. The CDR3 sequence: CASSSGSGELFF. The CDR3 DNA sequence: TGTGCCAGCAGCTCCGGGTCCGGGGAGCTGTTTTTT. The chain recombines TRBV7-9 with TRBJ2-2; no clear D. Germline assignment: CDR1 SEHNR and CDR2 FQNEAQ (reference sequence). Deletions cut 4 bases from V and 6 bases from J, with 6 bases between. The length of the CDR3 is 12 residues.

The chain links TRBV13 to TRBJ1-1; 8 bases are a match to TRBD1. In germline, CDR1 is PRHDT, CDR2 FYEKMQ (reference sequence). J was trimmed by 5 bases and V by 5 bases; bases with no gene match: 4. This CDR3 is built from 13 residues. The CDR3 coding sequence is TGTGCCAGCAGCCGGGACAGGCGGACTGAAGCTTTCTTT. Its protein is CASSRDRRTEAFF.

V gene TRBV5-4 combines with J gene TRBJ1-4, with D perhaps TRBD1 (6 bases). Germline lookup yields CDR1 SGHNT and CDR2 YYREEE (reference sequence). V lost 4 bases and J 8 bases, leaving 18 bases between the germline ends. CDR3 length equals 15 residues. In nucleotides, the CDR3 is TGTGCCAGCAGCCCGGCGGGGGCACCAGGGGAAAAACTGTTTTTT. Amino acid sequence: CASSPAGAPGEKLFF.

The rearrangement links TRBV9 to TRBJ2-3; TRBD1 matches 9 bases. The V and J ends lost 6 bases and 6 bases, in that order; junction bases with no gene match: 11. CDR3 length: 15 amino acids. The germline V gene has CDR1 SGDLS and CDR2 YYNGEE. The DNA for the CDR3 is TGTGCCAGCAACCTCGGGGGACAGGGATTGGATACGCAGTATTTT. Encoded protein: CASNLGGQGLDTQYF.

The chain has TRBV4-1 and TRBJ2-7; tentatively, D is TRBD2 (5 bases). Germline CDR1 and CDR2: MGHRA and YSYEKL. The ends were cut back, 0 bases at V and 2 bases at J, with 11 bases in the middle. CDR3 length: 15 residues. The CDR3 sequence: CASSQDLASTYEQYF. The CDR3 DNA follows: TGCGCCAGCAGCCAAGATTTAGCGAGCACCTACGAGCAGTACTTC.

V gene TRBV5-6 combines with J gene TRBJ2-7; maybe TRBD1 (6 bases). Germline V gene lookup returns CDR1 SGHDT and CDR2 YYEEEE. The CDR3 contains 14 residues. The V gene lost 4 bases and the J gene lost 0 bases, with 11 bases spanning the gap. Here the CDR3 DNA reads TGTGCCAGCAGCGTGGACAGTTTCTCCTACGAGCAGTACTTC. Residues: CASSVDSFSYEQYF.

The J gene is TRBJ2-5, the V gene TRBV4-3; the D gene is possibly TRBD2 (6 bases). CDR1 is LGHNA and CDR2 is YSLEER in the germline V gene. This CDR3 is 14 amino acids long. Trimming stripped 2 bases from V and 7 bases from J, with 14 bases between. In DNA form, the CDR3 reads TGCGCCAGCAGCCAATTGGGCGGGATAGGGACCCAGTACTTC. It specifies CASSQLGGIGTQYF.

J is TRBJ2-3 and V is TRBV9; maybe TRBD2 (5 bases). The CDR3 length is 14 residues. With 0 bases removed from V and 2 bases from J, the gap between germline ends came to 7 bases. Germline V lookup: CDR1 SGDLS, CDR2 YYNGEE. The CDR3 DNA reads TGTGCCAGCAGCGTAGGACTATTCACAGATACGCAGTATTTT. Translated, it gives CASSVGLFTDTQYF.

This chain joins TRBV5-1 and TRBJ1-1, with TRBD1 as a possible D gene (6 bases). V lost 4 bases and J lost 0, with 13 bases in between. The CDR3 contains 15 residues. CDR1 and CDR2 (germline): SGHRS, YFSETQ. This chain's CDR3 is CASSLQGNMNTEAFF. The DNA for the CDR3 is TGCGCCAGCAGCCTACAGGGTAACATGAACACTGAAGCTTTCTTT.

The V gene is TRBV4-3, the J gene TRBJ1-2, with D perhaps TRBD1 (6 bases). Per the germline V gene, CDR1 is LGHNA and CDR2 is YSLEER. Trimming cost V 3 bases and J 5 bases, with 37 bases left between them. The length of the CDR3 is 22 residues. In DNA form, the CDR3 reads TGCGCCAGCAGCCAGGTCTTGGGCGGCCCTAAAATGGGGGGGCAGGGTGCTTATGGCTACACCTTC. It translates to CASSQVLGGPKMGGQGAYGYTF.

The rearrangement links TRBV7-2 to TRBJ1-1; D is unresolved. This CDR3 has 14 amino acids. V shed 4 bases and J shed 0 bases, with 9 bases lying between them. Germline CDR1 and CDR2: SGHTA and FQGNSA. DNA of the CDR3: TGTGCCAGCAGCTCTTCTAGGCTGAACACTGAAGCTTTCTTT. It translates to CASSSSRLNTEAFF.

A few counts support this clone. The V gene is TRBV27, the J gene TRBJ1-2; possibly TRBD1 for D (6 bases). V was trimmed by 1 base and J by 8 bases, leaving 14 bases between them. This CDR3 is built from 14 residues. Germline V lookup: CDR1 MNHEY, CDR2 SMNVEV (reference sequence). DNA of the CDR3: TGTGCCAGCAGTTTATTTCCAGGGGATTCCGGCTACACCTTC. Protein sequence: CASSLFPGDSGYTF.

The chain uses TRBV4-3 and TRBJ1-1, with 9 bases aligning to TRBD1. CDR1 LGHNA and CDR2 YSLEER come from the germline V gene. The CDR3 contains 15 residues. V lost 1 base and J lost 7; bases outside the gene matches: 7. The CDR3 loop is CASSQVGTGSNEAFF. CDR3 in DNA: TGCGCCAGCAGCCAAGTCGGGACAGGGTCGAATGAAGCTTTCTTT.

The CDR3 DNA reads TGTGCCAGCTCACCAGGTAGAGCCTACGAGCAGTACTTC. It specifies CASSPGRAYEQYF. J is TRBJ2-7 and V is TRBV18, with unresolved D. V was shortened by 2 bases and J by 2 bases, with 7 bases between the two germline ends. This CDR3 has 13 amino acids. Germline CDR1 reads KGHSH; CDR2 reads LQKENI.

This chain links TRBV9 with TRBJ2-5, with 7 bases that match TRBD1. There are 14 residues in the CDR3. Germline V lookup: CDR1 SGDLS, CDR2 YYNGEE. The V and J ends lost 4 bases and 4 bases, in that order; junction bases with no gene match: 7. The CDR3 reads CASSPLDRVETQYF. In nucleotides, the CDR3 is TGTGCCAGCAGCCCTCTCGACAGGGTAGAGACCCAGTACTTC.

This chain joins TRBV11-2 and TRBJ1-4; 10 nucleotides align to TRBD1. Per the germline V gene, CDR1 is SGHAT and CDR2 is FQNNGV. The V and J ends lost 6 bases and 5 bases, in that order; junction bases with no gene match: 12. CDR3 length equals 17 residues. The CDR3 region is CASSSGQGGLENEKLFF. Here the CDR3 DNA reads TGTGCCAGCAGTTCCGGACAGGGGGGTTTGGAAAATGAAAAACTGTTTTTT.

The chain combines TRBV5-6 with TRBJ2-7; D might be TRBD2 (7 bases). The CDR3 is 18 amino acids. The germline V and J ends were trimmed by 0 bases and 3 bases, with 22 bases remaining between them. The germline V gene encodes CDR1 SGHDT and CDR2 YYEEEE. The CDR3 spells CASSLDWGSQGGGYEQYF. The CDR3 coding sequence is TGTGCCAGCAGCTTGGATTGGGGGTCACAGGGAGGGGGCTACGAGCAGTACTTC.

The rearrangement uses TRBV2 and TRBJ2-5; TRBD1 is a possible D gene (6 bases). The germline CDR1 and CDR2 sequences are SNHLY and FYNNEI. Trimming pared 6 bases from V and 4 bases from J, leaving 12 bases between. This CDR3 has 13 amino acids. The CDR3 protein is CASSVRGGETQYF. Written as DNA, the CDR3 is TGTGCCAGCAGCGTCAGGGGTGGAGAGACCCAGTACTTC.

V gene TRBV19 combines with J gene TRBJ2-3; 7 positions match TRBD2. There are 16 residues in the CDR3. Germline CDR1 is LNHDA and CDR2 is SQIVND (reference sequence). V lost 2 bases to trimming and J lost 4 bases; unmatched junction nucleotides: 9. CDR3 amino acids: CASSIRPGLPPDTQYF. The CDR3 nucleotides are TGTGCCAGTAGTATACGACCGGGACTACCCCCAGATACGCAGTATTTT.

The chain uses TRBV7-9 and TRBJ2-3; possibly TRBD2 for D (6 bases). This CDR3 is 14 amino acids long. CDR1 and CDR2 (germline): SEHNR, FQNEAQ (reference sequence). V gave up 5 bases and J gave up 4 bases, with 13 bases separating them. CDR3 in amino acids: CASSRDWLSDTQYF. CDR3 DNA: TGTGCCAGCAGCCGGGACTGGCTGTCAGATACGCAGTATTTT.

The chain employs TRBV5-4 and TRBJ2-5; D not resolved. The CDR3 loop spans 14 amino acids. Per the germline V gene, CDR1 is SGHNT and CDR2 is YYREEE (reference sequence). The germline V and J ends were trimmed by 4 bases and 2 bases, with 12 bases remaining between them. The CDR3 DNA sequence: TGTGCCAGCAGCCGTTCTACCATGCAAGAGACCCAGTACTTC. Amino acid sequence: CASSRSTMQETQYF.

The chain has TRBV15 and TRBJ1-2, with D perhaps matching TRBD1 (6 bases). The CDR3 totals 12 residues. Trimming left V 10 bases short and J 8 bases short, with 17 bases between. Germline V lookup: CDR1 LNHNV, CDR2 YYDKDF (reference sequence). In DNA, the CDR3 is TGTGCCATTTCGAGGGGGGGTTCAGGCTACACCTTC. This encodes CAISRGGSGYTF.

The chain combines TRBV7-3 with TRBJ1-1; possibly TRBD1 for D (6 bases). V lost 3 bases and J 1 base, leaving 9 bases between the germline ends. CDR1 and CDR2 from the germline V gene are SGHTA and FQGTGA. The CDR3 is 14 amino acids. This chain's CDR3 is CASSLDSWNTEAFF. The CDR3 nucleotides are TGTGCCAGCAGCTTGGACAGCTGGAACACTGAAGCTTTCTTT. The full variable domain, with the rest looked up from reference TRBV7-3 and TRBJ1-1, is GAGVSQTPSNKVTEKGKYVELRCDPISGHTALYWYRQSLGQGPEFLIYFQGTGAADDSGLPNDRFFAVRPEGSVSTLKIQRTERGDSAVYLCASSLDSWNTEAFFGQGTRLTVV.